This entry features one TCR beta chain sequence. This sample was included in a study of OX40 agonist ivuxolimab in advanced cancers. TCRdb's copy holds only in-frame clones and misses some; the assay was immunoSEQ multiplex PCR. The profile shows some 100,000 clones, around 85% of them singletons. Sequencing used CD4+ or CD8+ T cells sorted from blood, obtained in a trial of the OX40 agonist ivuxolimab. The sequence was collected from an adult with an advanced solid tumor such as melanoma, head and neck, liver or kidney cancer.

CDR3 in DNA: TGCGCCAGCAGCGTAGGGGAAGGAAACACCATATATTTT. Its protein is CASSVGEGNTIYF. V and J are TRBV5-1 and TRBJ1-3; maybe TRBD1 (5 bases). The CDR3 extends over 13 amino acids. V gave up 4 bases and J gave up 4 bases, with 9 bases separating them. CDR1 and CDR2 from the germline V gene are SGHRS and YFSETQ.